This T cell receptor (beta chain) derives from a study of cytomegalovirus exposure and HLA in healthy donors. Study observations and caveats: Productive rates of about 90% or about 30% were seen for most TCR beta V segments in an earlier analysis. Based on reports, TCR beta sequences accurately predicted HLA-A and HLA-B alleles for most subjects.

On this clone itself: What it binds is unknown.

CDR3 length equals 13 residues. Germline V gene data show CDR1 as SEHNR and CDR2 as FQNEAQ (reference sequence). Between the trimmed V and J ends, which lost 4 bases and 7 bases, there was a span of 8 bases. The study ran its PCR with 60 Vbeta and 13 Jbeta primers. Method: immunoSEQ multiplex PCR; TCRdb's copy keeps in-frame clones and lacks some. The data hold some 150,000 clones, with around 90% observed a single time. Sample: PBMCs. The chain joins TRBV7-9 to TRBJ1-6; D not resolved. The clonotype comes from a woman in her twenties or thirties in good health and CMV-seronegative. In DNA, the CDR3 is TGTGCCAGCAGCTCGCCGGAGAATTCACCCCTCCACTTT. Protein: CASSSPENSPLHF. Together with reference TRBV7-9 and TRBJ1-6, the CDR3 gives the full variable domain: DTGVSQNPRHKITKRGQNVTFRCDPISEHNRLYWYRQTLGQGPEFLTYFQNEAQLEKSRLLSDRFSAERPKGSFSTLEIQRTEQGDSAMYLCASSSPENSPLHFGNGTRLTVT.